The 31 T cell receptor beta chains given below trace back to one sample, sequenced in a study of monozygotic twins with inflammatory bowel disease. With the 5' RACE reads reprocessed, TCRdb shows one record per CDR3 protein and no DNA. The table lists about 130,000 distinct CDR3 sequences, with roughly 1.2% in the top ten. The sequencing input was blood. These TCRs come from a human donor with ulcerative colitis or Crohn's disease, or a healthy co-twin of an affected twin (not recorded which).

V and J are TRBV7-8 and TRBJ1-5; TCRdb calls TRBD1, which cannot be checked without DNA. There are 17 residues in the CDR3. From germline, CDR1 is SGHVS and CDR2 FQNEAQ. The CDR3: CASSVRDRGDSNQPQHF.

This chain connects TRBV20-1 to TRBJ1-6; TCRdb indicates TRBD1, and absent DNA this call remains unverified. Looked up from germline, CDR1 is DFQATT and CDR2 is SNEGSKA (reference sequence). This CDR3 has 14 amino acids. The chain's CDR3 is CSASPRGYRSPLHF.

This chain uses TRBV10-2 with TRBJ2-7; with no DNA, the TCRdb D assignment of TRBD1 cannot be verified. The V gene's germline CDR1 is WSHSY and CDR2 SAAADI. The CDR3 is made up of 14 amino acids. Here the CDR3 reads CASIKTGAIYEQYF.

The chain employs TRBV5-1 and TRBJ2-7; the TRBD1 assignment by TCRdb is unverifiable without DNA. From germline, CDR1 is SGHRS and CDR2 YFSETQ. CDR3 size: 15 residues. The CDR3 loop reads CASSLGTATSYEQYF.

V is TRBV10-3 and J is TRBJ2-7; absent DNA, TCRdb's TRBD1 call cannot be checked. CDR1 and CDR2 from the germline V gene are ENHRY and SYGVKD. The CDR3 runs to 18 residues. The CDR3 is CAISKETGTHLLTYEQYF.

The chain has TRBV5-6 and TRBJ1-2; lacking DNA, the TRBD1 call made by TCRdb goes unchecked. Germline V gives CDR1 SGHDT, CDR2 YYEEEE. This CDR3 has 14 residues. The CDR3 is CASSPLDREGGYTF.

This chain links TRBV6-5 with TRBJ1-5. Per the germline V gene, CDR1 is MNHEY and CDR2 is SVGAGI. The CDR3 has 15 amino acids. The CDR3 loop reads CASSYSGGTGQPQHF.

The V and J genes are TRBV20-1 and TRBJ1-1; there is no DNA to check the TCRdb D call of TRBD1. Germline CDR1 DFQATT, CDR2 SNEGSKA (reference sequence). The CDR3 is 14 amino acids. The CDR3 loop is CSAVTGTANTEAFF.

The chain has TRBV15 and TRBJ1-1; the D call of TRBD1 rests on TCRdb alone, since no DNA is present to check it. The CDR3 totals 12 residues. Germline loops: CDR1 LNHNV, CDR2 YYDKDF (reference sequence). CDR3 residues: CATSTRVAEAFF.

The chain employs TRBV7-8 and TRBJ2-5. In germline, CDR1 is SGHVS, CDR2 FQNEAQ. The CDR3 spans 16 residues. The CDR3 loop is CASSPAGSRYQETQYF.

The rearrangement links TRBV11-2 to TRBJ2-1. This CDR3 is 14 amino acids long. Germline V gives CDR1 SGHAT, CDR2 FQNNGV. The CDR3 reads CASRVGATYNEQFF.

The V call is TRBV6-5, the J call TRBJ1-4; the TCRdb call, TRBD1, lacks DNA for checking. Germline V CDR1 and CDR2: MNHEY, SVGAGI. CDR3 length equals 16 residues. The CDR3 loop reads CASSYSPGQGYEKLFF.

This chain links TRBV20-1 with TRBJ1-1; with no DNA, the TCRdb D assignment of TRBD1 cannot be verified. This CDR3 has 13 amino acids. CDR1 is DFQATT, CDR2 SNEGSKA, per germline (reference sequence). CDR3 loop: CSARGTGDLEAFF.

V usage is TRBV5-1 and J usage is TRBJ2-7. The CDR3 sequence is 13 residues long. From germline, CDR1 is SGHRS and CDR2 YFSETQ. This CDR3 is CASSSAGSYEQYF. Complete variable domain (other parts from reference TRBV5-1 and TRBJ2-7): KAGVTQTPRYLIKTRGQQVTLSCSPISGHRSVSWYQQTPGQGLQFLFEYFSETQRNKGNFPGRFSGRQFSNSRSEMNVSTLELGDSALYLCASSSAGSYEQYFGPGTRLTVT.

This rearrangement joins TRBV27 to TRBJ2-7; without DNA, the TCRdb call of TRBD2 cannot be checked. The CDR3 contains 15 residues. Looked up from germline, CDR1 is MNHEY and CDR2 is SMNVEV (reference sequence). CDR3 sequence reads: CASSLSGLAGYEQYF.

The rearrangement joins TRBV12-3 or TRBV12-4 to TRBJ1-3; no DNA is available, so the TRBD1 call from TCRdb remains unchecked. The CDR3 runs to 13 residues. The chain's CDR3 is CASSPRGGTTIYF.

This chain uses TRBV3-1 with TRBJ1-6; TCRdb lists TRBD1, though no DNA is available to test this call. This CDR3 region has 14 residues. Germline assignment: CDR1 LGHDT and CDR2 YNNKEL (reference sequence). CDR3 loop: CASSRVGPFMALHF. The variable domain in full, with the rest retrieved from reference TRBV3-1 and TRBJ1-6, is DTAVSQTPKYLVTQMGNDKSIKCEQNLGHDTMYWYKQDSKKFLKIMFSYNNKELIINETVPNRFSPKSPDKAHLNLHINSLELGDSAVYFCASSRVGPFMALHFGNGTRLTVT.

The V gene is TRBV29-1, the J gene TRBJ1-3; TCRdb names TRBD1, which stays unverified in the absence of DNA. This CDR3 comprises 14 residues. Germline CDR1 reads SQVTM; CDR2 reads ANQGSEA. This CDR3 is CSVVPGHPGNTIYF.

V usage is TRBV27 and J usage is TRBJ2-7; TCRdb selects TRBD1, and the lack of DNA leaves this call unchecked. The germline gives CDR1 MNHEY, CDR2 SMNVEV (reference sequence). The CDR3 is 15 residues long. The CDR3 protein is CASSLSPGSPYEQYF.

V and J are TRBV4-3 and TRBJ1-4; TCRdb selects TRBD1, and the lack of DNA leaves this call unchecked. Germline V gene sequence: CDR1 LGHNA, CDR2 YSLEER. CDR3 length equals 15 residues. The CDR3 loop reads CASSQLTGGYEKLFF.

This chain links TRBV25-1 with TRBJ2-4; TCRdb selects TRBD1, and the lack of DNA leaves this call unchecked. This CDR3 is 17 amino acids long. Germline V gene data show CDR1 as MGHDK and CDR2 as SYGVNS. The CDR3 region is CASSSQGAATSVHIQYF.

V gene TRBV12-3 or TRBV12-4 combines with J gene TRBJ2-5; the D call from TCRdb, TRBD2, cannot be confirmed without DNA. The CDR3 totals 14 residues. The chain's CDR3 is CASSPSPEQETQYF.

CDR3 sequence reads: CASSQVLTGSYNEQFF. The chain joins TRBV6-1 to TRBJ2-1; as DNA is missing, the TRBD1 call by TCRdb cannot be tested. The CDR3 is 16 residues long. Germline V gene sequence: CDR1 MNHNS, CDR2 SASEGT.

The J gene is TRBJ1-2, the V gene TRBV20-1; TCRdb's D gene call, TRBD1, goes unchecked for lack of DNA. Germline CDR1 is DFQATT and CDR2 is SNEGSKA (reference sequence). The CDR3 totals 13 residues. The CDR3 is CSAITGAYYGYTF.

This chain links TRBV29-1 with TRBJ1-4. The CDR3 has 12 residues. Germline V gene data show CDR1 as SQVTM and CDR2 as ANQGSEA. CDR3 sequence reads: CSVEFGSGKLFF.

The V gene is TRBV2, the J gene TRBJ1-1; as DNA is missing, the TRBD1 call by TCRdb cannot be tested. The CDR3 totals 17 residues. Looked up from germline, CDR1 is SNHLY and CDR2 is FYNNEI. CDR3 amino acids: CASSFSDRGWGAAEAFF.

This CDR3 reads CSQQGHGGQGFNEQYF. V gene TRBV20-1 combines with J gene TRBJ2-7; TCRdb calls TRBD1, which cannot be checked without DNA. Germline CDR1 is DFQATT and CDR2 is SNEGSKA (reference sequence). CDR3 length: 16 residues.

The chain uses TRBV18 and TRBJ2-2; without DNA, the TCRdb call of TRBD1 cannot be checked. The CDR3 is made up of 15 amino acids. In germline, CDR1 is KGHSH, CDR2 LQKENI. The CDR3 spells CASSRGTGATGELFF.

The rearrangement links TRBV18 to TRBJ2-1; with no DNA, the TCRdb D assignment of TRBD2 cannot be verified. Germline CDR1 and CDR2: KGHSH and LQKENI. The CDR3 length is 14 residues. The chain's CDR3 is CASKPAFQEDEQFF.

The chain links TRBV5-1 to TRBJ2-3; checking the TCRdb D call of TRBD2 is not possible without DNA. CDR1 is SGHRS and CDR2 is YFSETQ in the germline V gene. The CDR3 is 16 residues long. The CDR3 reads CASSSTGTSGKDTQYF.

The CDR3: CATSSTVPYEQYF. J is TRBJ2-7 and V is TRBV15; TCRdb returns TRBD2, unconfirmable since there is no DNA. Germline V lookup: CDR1 LNHNV, CDR2 YYDKDF (reference sequence). The CDR3 covers 13 residues.